This T cell receptor beta chain came from a study of blood T cells in healthy people across ages (dated by TCRdb to about 2015). About the investigation overall: Template switching captured roughly one uniquely barcoded TCR beta cDNA molecule per two T cells in model experiments. Donors were grouped into four age groups: young (average roughly 17 years), middle-aged (under 40), aged (62) and long-lived (less than 85). To track age-related changes in TCR beta repertoire diversity, the study relied on deep sequencing normalized with unique cDNA molecular identifiers. Two additional independent replicas of 1 million unique cDNA reads from the same blood draw were analyzed for two donors (one aged 18 to 30 and one aged 80 or older). Donors of different ages were randomly distributed across sequencing lanes to avoid experimental bias.

What the research found in general, with its limitations: Because profiling used bulk unsorted PBMCs, naive and antigen-experienced compartments could not be compared conclusively. The long-lived group showed more naive CD4+ T cells, fewer expanded clones and increased TCR diversity than the aged group, suggesting age selection. Estimates of total diversity from one million sequenced T cells were regarded as lower bounds and underestimates. Donor CMV infection status was unknown, potentially confounding age-related changes in expanded clonotypes. A strong correlation was found between observed TCR beta diversity and the percentage of naive T cells measured by flow cytometry. As age increased, observed TCR beta diversity per million T cells dropped in a roughly linear way, and a significant reduction was already evident by age roughly 36.

The 35 to 40 donors, aged roughly 6 to 95 years, were systemically healthy Caucasian individuals from Russia. Approximately 9.3 milliliters of peripheral blood were drawn from each donor into EDTA-treated Vacutainer tubes. PBMCs were isolated by Ficoll-Paque density-gradient centrifugation, with at least 6 million obtained per sample. Total RNA was extracted from PBMCs with Trizol reagent, with at least 6 micrograms obtained per sample. Naive CD45RAhigh/CD27high T cell percentages were measured by flow cytometry on a PBMC aliquot from every donor. A word on this clonotype: Its antigen is not yet known. The sample holds no much larger clone one base away, and base qualities are not on file.

CDR1 KGHSH and CDR2 LQKENI are derived from the germline V gene. From its cysteine to its phenylalanine, the CDR3 spans 15 amino acids. The retained sequence is limited to the CDR3, 45 bases, with the frame set at the first base. Library preparation employed 5' RACE. Sequencing instrument: Illumina HiSeq 2500. The second PCR ran for about 7 to 11 cycles and used a J-beta primer mix along with a sample-barcoded 5' primer. A template-switch 5' adaptor carrying 12 random nucleotides introduced a unique molecular identifier onto each TCR beta cDNA molecule. At least 2.5 million CDR3-containing paired-end reads were obtained from each sample. First-strand cDNA was synthesized from all RNA with the Mint cDNA synthesis kit, primed by a TRBC-specific oligonucleotide. Following uracil-DNA glycosylase treatment, a first 18-cycle PCR with universal primers M1SS and BC2_uni_R was performed on all cDNA. The original methods were these. Each sample was normalized by randomly selecting 1 million high-quality reads, each carrying a distinct molecular identifier. Instead of being binned into consensus sequences, reads with shared molecular identifiers were discarded. CDR3 identification, clonotype clustering and error correction used MiTCR with a Q25 quality threshold and the strictest error-elimination algorithm. A nonparametric unseen species model with Euler transformation was used to estimate lower-bound total TCR beta diversity. TCRdb reanalyzed the raw reads on its own, using fastp at Q25 for trimming and MiXCR for clone calling, and kept in-frame beta chains. Merged by CDR3 protein, the rows form single entries marked with the most common genes and DNA. TCRdb's processing, not the authors' own work, is the source of the V and J calls. Recorded for this sample are 650,000 to 900,000 distinct CDR3 sequences; around 68% of them occurred a single time. 25% to 35% of the sample is held by the ten biggest clonotypes.

Here the chain combines TRBV18 and TRBJ2-4; TRBD2 is a possible D gene, resting on 6 matching bases. TRBJ2-7 matches the DNA end more closely, so the J call is doubtful. The receptor comes from a man younger than 40 in good health. Sequenced sample: blood. The nucleotide sequence reads as follows: TGTGCCAGCTCACGTGGGCGGGGCGAAGCGTACGAGCAGTACTTC. It is translated as CASSRGRGEAYEQYF.